A selection of T cell receptor beta chains follows, all from one sample in a study of blood T cell repertoires in COVID-19. The assay was immunoSEQ multiplex PCR, and TCRdb's table has in-frame clones only and misses some. Of 130,000 to 150,000 clones detected, 65% to 80% appear once; the ten largest clones hold around 3.3%. The sample taken for sequencing was peripheral blood. These receptor sequences come from a man between 60 and 75 years old with acute or convalescent COVID-19. Each CDR3 is given with its conserved first and last residue. Each record gives: J gene, V gene, clone size, D gene, CDR3 protein, CDR3 DNA. D genes are given only for firm matches. Size is omitted from some rows. Given values are once, few, many or a class for expanded clones.

TRBJ1-1 TRBV19 . TRBD1 CTSSYRGHMNTEAFF TGTACCAGTAGTTACAGGGGGCATATGAACACTGAAGCTTTCTTT
TRBJ2-1 TRBV30 . TRBD2 CAWSVLSGPSNEQFF TGTGCCTGGAGTGTACTTAGCGGGCCTTCTAATGAGCAGTTCTTC
TRBJ1-1 TRBV6-5 . . CASSYSPVNTEAFF TGTGCCAGCAGTTACTCGCCAGTGAACACTGAAGCTTTCTTT
TRBJ2-7 TRBV30 . . CAWSVAGFVSEQYF TGTGCCTGGAGTGTGGCGGGGTTCGTTTCCGAGCAGTACTTC
TRBJ1-3 TRBV9 . . CASSVAGDDSLSGNTIYF TGTGCCAGCAGCGTAGCGGGAGATGACAGCCTCTCTGGAAACACCATATATTTT
TRBJ2-1 TRBV5-1 . TRBD2 CASSLAVAGAGNEQFF TGCGCCAGCAGCTTGGCCGTGGCGGGAGCCGGCAATGAGCAGTTCTTC
TRBJ2-3 TRBV5-5 once TRBD2 CASSFQAGSTDTQYF TGTGCCAGCAGCTTCCAAGCGGGGTCCACAGATACGCAGTATTTT
TRBJ1-1 TRBV29-1 . . CSARQTNTEAFF TGCAGCGCGAGACAGACGAACACTGAAGCTTTCTTT
TRBJ2-7 TRBV4-3 . TRBD1 CASSQESAGGPYEQYF TGCGCCAGCAGCCAAGAATCGGCAGGGGGCCCCTACGAGCAGTACTTC
TRBJ1-1 TRBV2 . TRBD1 CASSVTGTAEAFF TGTGCCAGCAGTGTAACCGGGACAGCTGAAGCTTTCTTT
TRBJ1-4 TRBV29-1 . TRBD1 CSVLTGSNEKLFF TGCAGCGTTCTGACAGGGTCTAATGAAAAACTGTTTTTT
TRBJ1-1 TRBV5-1 . . CASSGGGTEAFF TGCGCCAGCAGCGGGGGAGGTACTGAAGCTTTCTTT
TRBJ1-4 TRBV11-2 . . CASSLGLQGSEKLFF TGTGCCAGCAGCTTAGGCCTACAGGGTTCTGAAAAACTGTTTTTT
TRBJ1-4 TRBV10-3 few . CAISEGRANEKLFF TGTGCCATCAGTGAGGGGCGGGCTAATGAAAAACTGTTTTTT
TRBJ1-5 TRBV6-2/TRBV6-3 few . CASSYSSKPDGQRSNQPQHF TGTGCCAGCAGTTACTCCTCGAAGCCTGACGGACAGCGTAGCAATCAGCCCCAGCATTTT
TRBJ2-1 TRBV28 . . CASKSGPYNEQFF TGTGCCAGCAAGAGCGGTCCCTACAATGAGCAGTTCTTC
TRBJ1-2 TRBV4-2 . . CASSQQPDIYGYTF TGTGCCAGCAGCCAACAACCCGACATCTATGGCTACACCTTC
TRBJ1-4 TRBV9 . TRBD1 CASSATGRTNEKLFF TGTGCCAGCAGCGCGACAGGGCGAACTAATGAAAAACTGTTTTTT
TRBJ2-2 TRBV24-1 . TRBD2 CAIGLAVTGELFF TGTGCCATCGGACTAGCGGTCACCGGGGAGCTGTTTTTT
TRBJ1-2 TRBV2 . TRBD1 CASSREVGWDRNYGYTF TGTGCCAGCAGCCGTGAGGTCGGGTGGGACAGAAACTATGGCTACACCTTC
TRBJ1-1 TRBV3-1/TRBV3-2 few TRBD1 CASSPLGTVNTEAFF TGTGCCAGCAGCCCCTTGGGGACAGTGAACACTGAAGCTTTCTTT
TRBJ1-1 TRBV6-2/TRBV6-3 many . CASSHRPRGTVNTEAFF TGTGCCAGCAGCCACAGGCCCAGGGGTACGGTGAACACTGAAGCTTTCTTT
TRBJ2-7 TRBV19 once TRBD2 CASSIPRSGSSYEQYF TGTGCCAGTAGTATACCACGGAGCGGGAGTTCCTACGAGCAGTACTTC
TRBJ2-1 TRBV24-1 . TRBD2 CATSAILGLAGGNEQFF TGTGCCACCAGTGCCATTCTGGGACTAGCGGGAGGTAATGAGCAGTTCTTC
TRBJ1-2 TRBV30 . TRBD1 CAWSGTGASFYGYTF TGTGCCTGGAGTGGGACAGGGGCCTCTTTCTATGGCTACACCTTC
TRBJ2-3 TRBV4-1 many . CASSQYGGSTDTQYF TGCGCCAGCAGCCAATACGGCGGGAGCACAGATACGCAGTATTTT
TRBJ2-1 TRBV20-1 . . CSGGVSRQWFF TGCAGTGGGGGAGTTTCCCGGCAATGGTTCTTC
TRBJ2-2 TRBV28 . TRBD1 CASSSPLTGQGRGTGELFF TGTGCCAGCAGTTCCCCCCTCACGGGACAGGGAAGGGGCACCGGGGAGCTGTTTTTT
TRBJ1-2 TRBV28 few . CASSLSSHEGGLYGYTF TGTGCCAGCAGTTTAAGCTCCCATGAGGGGGGGCTCTATGGCTACACCTTC
TRBJ1-2 TRBV11-2 . . CASSLGQNYGYTF TGTGCCAGCAGCTTAGGACAGAACTATGGCTACACCTTC
TRBJ2-7 TRBV11-3 . TRBD1 CASSWAGGVGEQYF TGTGCCAGCAGCTGGGCAGGGGGCGTGGGGGAGCAGTACTTC
TRBJ2-3 TRBV6-5 . . CASSWGMTGTDTQYF TGTGCCAGCAGTTGGGGAATGACAGGCACAGATACGCAGTATTTT
TRBJ1-1 TRBV5-1 few . CASSIASGLSNTEAFF TGCGCCAGCTCTATTGCGTCGGGACTCTCGAACACTGAAGCTTTCTTT
TRBJ1-1 TRBV4-3 . TRBD1 CASSQYRGNTEAFF TGCGCCAGCAGCCAATACAGGGGGAACACTGAAGCTTTCTTT
TRBJ2-7 TRBV24-1 . TRBD1 CATSDPGTGGRKYF TGTGCCACCAGTGACCCCGGGACAGGTGGACGGAAGTACTTC
TRBJ1-4 TRBV5-1 . . CASSNGAGEGNEKLFF TGCGCCAGCAGCAATGGGGCCGGGGAGGGGAATGAAAAACTGTTTTTT
TRBJ2-2 TRBV5-1 . . CASSLDGGSNTGELFF TGCGCCAGCAGCTTGGATGGCGGCTCGAACACCGGGGAGCTGTTTTTT
TRBJ2-5 TRBV10-3 few TRBD1 CAISGGTGIKETQYF TGTGCCATCAGTGGGGGGACAGGAATTAAAGAGACCCAGTACTTC
TRBJ1-1 TRBV19 once TRBD1 CASRLGQGNTEAFF TGTGCCAGTAGACTAGGACAGGGGAACACTGAAGCTTTCTTT
TRBJ2-2 TRBV27 . TRBD2 CASSLGTSGRSGELFF TGTGCCAGCAGTTTAGGGACTAGCGGGAGGTCCGGGGAGCTGTTTTTT
TRBJ1-2 TRBV5-1 . TRBD1 CASSSGQGLGYTF TGCGCCAGCAGCTCAGGACAGGGACTTGGCTACACCTTC
TRBJ2-5 TRBV9 once . CASSVAVIGETQYF TGTGCCAGCAGCGTAGCGGTTATTGGAGAGACCCAGTACTTC
TRBJ2-1 TRBV6-5 . TRBD1 CATTGVSYNEQFF TGTGCTACTACAGGGGTATCCTACAATGAGCAATTCTTC
TRBJ2-7 TRBV14 . . CASSQEGGRGPVSYEQYF TGTGCCAGCAGCCAAGAAGGCGGCAGGGGCCCTGTGTCCTACGAGCAGTACTTC
TRBJ2-1 TRBV3-1/TRBV3-2 . . CASSQARGGNEQFF TGTGCCAGCAGCCAAGCCCGGGGAGGAAATGAGCAGTTCTTC
TRBJ1-1 TRBV5-1 . TRBD1 CASSLGQANIEAFF TGCGCCAGCAGCTTAGGACAGGCTAACATTGAAGCTTTCTTT